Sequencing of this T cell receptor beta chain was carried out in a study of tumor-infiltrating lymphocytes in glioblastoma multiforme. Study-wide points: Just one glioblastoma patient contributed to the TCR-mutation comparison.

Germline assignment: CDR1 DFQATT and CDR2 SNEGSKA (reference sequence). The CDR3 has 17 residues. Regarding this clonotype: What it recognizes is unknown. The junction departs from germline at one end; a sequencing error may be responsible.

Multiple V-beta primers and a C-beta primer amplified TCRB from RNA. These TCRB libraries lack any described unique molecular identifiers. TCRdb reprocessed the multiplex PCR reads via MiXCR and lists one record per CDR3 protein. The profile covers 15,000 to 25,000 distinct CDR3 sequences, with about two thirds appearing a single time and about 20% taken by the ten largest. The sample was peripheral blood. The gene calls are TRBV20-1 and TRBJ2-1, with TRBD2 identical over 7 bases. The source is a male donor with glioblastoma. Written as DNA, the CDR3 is TGCAGTGCTCCCGGACTAGTGGGAGGTCCGACTTACAATGAGCAATTCTTC. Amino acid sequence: CSAPGLVGGPTYNEQFF.